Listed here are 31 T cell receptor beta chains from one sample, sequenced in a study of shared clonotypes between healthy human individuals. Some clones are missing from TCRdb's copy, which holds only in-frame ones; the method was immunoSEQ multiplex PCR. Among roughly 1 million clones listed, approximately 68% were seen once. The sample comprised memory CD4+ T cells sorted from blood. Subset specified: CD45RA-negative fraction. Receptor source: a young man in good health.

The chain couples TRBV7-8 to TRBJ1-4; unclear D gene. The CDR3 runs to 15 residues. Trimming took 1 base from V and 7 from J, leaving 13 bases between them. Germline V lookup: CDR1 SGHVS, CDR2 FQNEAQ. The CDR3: CASSLGQALGEKLFF. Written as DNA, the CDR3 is TGTGCCAGCAGCTTAGGGCAGGCGCTCGGTGAAAAACTGTTTTTT.

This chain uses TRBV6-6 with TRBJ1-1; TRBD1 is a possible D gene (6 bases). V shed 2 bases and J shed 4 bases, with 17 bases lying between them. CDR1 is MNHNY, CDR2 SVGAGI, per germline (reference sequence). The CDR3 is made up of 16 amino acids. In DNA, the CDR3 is TGTGCCAGCAGTTACCCGCAGGGGCCCACGCGCACTGAAGCTTTCTTT. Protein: CASSYPQGPTRTEAFF.

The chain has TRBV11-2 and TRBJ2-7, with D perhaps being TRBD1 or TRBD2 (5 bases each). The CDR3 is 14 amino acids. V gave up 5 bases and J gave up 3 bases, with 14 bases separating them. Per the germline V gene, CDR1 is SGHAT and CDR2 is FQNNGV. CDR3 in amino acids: CASSPLGAGYEQYF. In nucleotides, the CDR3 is TGTGCCAGCAGCCCCCTCGGGGCGGGCTACGAGCAGTACTTC.

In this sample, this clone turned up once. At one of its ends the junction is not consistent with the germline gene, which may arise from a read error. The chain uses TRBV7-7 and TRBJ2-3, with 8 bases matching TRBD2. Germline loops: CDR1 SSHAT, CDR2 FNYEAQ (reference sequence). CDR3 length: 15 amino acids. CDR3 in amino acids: CASSSLAGPTDTQYF. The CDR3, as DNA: TGTGCTAGCAGCTCTTTAGCGGGGCCCACAGATACGCAGTATTTT.

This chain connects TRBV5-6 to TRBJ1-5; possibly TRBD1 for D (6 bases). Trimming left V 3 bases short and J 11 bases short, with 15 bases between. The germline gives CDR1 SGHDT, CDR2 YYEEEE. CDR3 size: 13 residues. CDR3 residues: CASSSQGFQAQHF. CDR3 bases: TGTGCCAGCAGCTCTCAGGGGTTTCAAGCCCAGCATTTT. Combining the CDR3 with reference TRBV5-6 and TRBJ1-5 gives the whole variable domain DAGVTQSPTHLIKTRGQQVTLRCSPKSGHDTVSWYQQALGQGPQFIFQYYEEEERQRGNFPDRFSGHQFPNYSSELNVNALLLGDSALYLCASSSQGFQAQHFGDGTRLSIL.

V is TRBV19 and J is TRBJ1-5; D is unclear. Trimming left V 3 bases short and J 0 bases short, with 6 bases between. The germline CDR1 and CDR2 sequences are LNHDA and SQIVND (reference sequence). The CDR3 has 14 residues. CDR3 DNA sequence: TGTGCCAGTAGTATGGGGAGTAGCAATCAGCCCCAGCATTTT. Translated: CASSMGSSNQPQHF.

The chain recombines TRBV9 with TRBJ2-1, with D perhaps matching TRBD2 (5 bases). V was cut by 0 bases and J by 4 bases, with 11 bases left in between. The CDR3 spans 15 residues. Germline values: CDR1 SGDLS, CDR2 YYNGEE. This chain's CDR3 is CASSVVTTTYNEQFF. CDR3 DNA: TGTGCCAGCAGCGTAGTGACTACCACTTACAATGAGCAGTTCTTC.

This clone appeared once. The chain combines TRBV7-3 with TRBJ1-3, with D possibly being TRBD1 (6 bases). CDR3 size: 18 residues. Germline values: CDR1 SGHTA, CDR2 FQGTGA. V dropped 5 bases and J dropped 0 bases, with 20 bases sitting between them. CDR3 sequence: CASSPGTGTLDSGNTIYF. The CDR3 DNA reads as TGTGCCAGCAGCCCCGGGACCGGGACACTTGACTCTGGAAACACCATATATTTT.

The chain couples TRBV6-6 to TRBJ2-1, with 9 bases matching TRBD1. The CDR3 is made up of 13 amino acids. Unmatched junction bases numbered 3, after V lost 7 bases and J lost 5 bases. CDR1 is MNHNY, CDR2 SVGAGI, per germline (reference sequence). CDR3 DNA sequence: TGTGCCAGCACCCGGACAGGGGACAATGAGCAGTTCTTC. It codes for CASTRTGDNEQFF.

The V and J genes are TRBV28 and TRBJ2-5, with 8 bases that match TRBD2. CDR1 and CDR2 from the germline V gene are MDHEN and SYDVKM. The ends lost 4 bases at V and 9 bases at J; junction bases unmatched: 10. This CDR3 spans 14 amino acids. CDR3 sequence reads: CASSSGLGKKAQYF. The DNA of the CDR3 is TGTGCCAGCAGTTCGGGACTAGGAAAAAAGGCCCAGTACTTC.

This CDR3 reads CARRDRGPDTEAFF. The CDR3, as DNA: TGTGCCAGGAGGGACAGGGGGCCCGACACTGAAGCTTTCTTT. V gene TRBV2 combines with J gene TRBJ1-1; TRBD1 matches at 12 bases. V gave up 9 bases and J gave up 3 bases; unmatched junction bases: 5. This CDR3 is built from 14 residues. Germline CDR1 reads SNHLY; CDR2 reads FYNNEI.

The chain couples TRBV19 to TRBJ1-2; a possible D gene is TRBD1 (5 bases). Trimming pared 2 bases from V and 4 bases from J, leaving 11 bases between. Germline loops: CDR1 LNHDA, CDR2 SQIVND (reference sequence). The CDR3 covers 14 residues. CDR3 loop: CASSITGPPYGYTF. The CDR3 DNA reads TGTGCCAGTAGTATAACAGGCCCCCCCTATGGCTACACCTTC. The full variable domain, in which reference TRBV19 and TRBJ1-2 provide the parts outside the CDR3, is DGGITQSPKYLFRKEGQNVTLSCEQNLNHDAMYWYRQDPGQGLRLIYYSQIVNDFQKGDIAEGYSVSREKKESFPLTVTSAQKNPTAFYLCASSITGPPYGYTFGSGTRLTVV.

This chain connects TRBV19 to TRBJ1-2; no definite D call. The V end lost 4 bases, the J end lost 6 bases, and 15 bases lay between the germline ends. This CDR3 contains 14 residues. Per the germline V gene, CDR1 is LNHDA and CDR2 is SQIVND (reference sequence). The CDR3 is CASSTPWTVNGYTF. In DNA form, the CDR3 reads TGTGCCAGTAGTACGCCATGGACGGTGAATGGCTACACCTTC. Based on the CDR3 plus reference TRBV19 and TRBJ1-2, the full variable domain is DGGITQSPKYLFRKEGQNVTLSCEQNLNHDAMYWYRQDPGQGLRLIYYSQIVNDFQKGDIAEGYSVSREKKESFPLTVTSAQKNPTAFYLCASSTPWTVNGYTFGSGTRLTVV.

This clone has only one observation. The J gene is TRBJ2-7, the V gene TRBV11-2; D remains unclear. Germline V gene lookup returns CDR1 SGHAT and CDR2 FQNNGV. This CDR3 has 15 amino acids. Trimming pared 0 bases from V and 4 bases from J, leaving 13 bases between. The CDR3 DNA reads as TGTGCCAGCAGCTTAGACAGTACCCGGGCTTACGAGCAGTACTTC. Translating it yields CASSLDSTRAYEQYF. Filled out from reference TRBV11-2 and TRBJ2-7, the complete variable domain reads EAGVAQSPRYKIIEKRQSVAFWCNPISGHATLYWYQQILGQGPKLLIQFQNNGVVDDSQLPKDRFSAERLKGVDSTLKIQPAKLEDSAVYLCASSLDSTRAYEQYFGPGTRLTVT.

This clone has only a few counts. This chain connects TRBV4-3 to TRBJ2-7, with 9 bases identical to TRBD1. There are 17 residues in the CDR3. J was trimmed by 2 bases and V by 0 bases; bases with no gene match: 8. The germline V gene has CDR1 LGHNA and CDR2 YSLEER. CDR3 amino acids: CASSQEREGTGPYEQYF. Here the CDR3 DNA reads TGCGCCAGCAGCCAAGAAAGAGAGGGGACAGGGCCCTACGAGCAGTACTTC.

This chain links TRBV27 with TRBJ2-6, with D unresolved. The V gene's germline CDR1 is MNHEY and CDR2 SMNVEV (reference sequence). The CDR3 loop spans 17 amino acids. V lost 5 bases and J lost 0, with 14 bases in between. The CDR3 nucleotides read TGTGCCAGCAGTCCGTGGACGGGTACCTCTGGGGCCAACGTCCTGACTTTC. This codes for CASSPWTGTSGANVLTF.

CDR3 loop: CASSLGPARSPAGVEAFF. CDR3 bases: TGTGCCAGCAGCTTAGGGCCAGCCCGCAGCCCCGCCGGGGTAGAAGCTTTCTTT. The chain uses TRBV11-2 and TRBJ1-1; no firm D call. The CDR3 is 18 amino acids. Between the trimmed V and J ends, which lost 1 base and 8 bases, there was a span of 26 bases. Germline V gives CDR1 SGHAT, CDR2 FQNNGV.

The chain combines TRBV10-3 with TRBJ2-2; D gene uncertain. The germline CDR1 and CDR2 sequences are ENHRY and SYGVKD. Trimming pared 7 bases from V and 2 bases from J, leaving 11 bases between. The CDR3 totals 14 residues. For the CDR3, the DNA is TGTGCCATCACCCCGACGAGCAACACCGGGGAGCTGTTTTTT. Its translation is CAITPTSNTGELFF.

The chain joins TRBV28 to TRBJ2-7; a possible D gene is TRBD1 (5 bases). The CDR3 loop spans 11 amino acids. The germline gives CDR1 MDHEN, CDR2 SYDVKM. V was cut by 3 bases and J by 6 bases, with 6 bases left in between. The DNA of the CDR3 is TGTGCCAGCAGTTTGGGGCTCGAGCAGTACTTC. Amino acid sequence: CASSLGLEQYF. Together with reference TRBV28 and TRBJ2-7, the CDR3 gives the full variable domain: DVKVTQSSRYLVKRTGEKVFLECVQDMDHENMFWYRQDPGLGLRLIYFSYDVKMKEKGDIPEGYSVSREKKERFSLILESASTNQTSMYLCASSLGLEQYFGPGTRLTVT.

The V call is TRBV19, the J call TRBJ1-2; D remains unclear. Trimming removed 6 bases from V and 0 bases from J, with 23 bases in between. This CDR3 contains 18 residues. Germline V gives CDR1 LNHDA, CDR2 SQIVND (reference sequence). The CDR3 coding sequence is TGTGCCAGTAGCCCATTCGTGTGGGGAGTCCGAACTAACTATGGCTACACCTTC. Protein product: CASSPFVWGVRTNYGYTF.

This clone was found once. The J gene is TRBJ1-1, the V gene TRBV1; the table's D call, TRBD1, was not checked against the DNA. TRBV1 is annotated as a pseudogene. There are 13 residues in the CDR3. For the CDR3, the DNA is TGCACCTATTCAATCCAACCGGGACAAAGAGCTTTCTTT. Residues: CTYSIQPGQRAFF.

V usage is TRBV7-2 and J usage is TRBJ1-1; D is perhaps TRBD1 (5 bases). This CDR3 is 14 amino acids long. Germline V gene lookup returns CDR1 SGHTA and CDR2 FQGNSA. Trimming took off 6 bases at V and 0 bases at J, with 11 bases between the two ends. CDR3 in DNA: TGTGCCAGCAGTCAAGGGACTCTGAACACTGAAGCTTTCTTT. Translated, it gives CASSQGTLNTEAFF. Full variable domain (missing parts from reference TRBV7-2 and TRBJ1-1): GAGVSQSPSNKVTEKGKDVELRCDPISGHTALYWYRQSLGQGLEFLIYFQGNSAPDKSGLPSDRFSAERTGGSVSTLTIQRTQQEDSAVYLCASSQGTLNTEAFFGQGTRLTVV.

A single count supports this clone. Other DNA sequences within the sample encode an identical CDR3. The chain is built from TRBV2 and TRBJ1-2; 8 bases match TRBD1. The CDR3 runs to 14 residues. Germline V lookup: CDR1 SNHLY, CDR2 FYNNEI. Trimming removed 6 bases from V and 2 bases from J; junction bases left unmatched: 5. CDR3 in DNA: TGTGCCAGCAGCGAGGGACAGGCAAACTATGGCTACACCTTC. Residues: CASSEGQANYGYTF.

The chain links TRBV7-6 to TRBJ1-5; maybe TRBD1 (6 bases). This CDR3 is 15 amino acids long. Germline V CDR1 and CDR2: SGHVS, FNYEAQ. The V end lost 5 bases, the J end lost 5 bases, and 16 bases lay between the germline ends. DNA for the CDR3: TGTGCCAGCAGCGCCAGCGCGGGGGCGGATCAGCCCCAGCATTTT. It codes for CASSASAGADQPQHF.

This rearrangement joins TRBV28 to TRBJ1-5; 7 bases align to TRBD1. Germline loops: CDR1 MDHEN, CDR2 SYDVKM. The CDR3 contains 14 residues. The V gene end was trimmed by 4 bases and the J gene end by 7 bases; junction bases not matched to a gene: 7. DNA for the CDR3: TGTGCCAGCAGTTCAAGGGGGCAAAGGCAGCCCCAGCATTTT. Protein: CASSSRGQRQPQHF.

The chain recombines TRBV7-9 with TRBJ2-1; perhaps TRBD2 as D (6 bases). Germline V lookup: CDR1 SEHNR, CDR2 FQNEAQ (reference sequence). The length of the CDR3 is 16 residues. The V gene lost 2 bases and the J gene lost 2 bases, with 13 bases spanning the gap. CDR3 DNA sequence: TGTGCCAGCAGCTTATCAGCGGGTACCACCTACAATGAGCAGTTCTTC. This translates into CASSLSAGTTYNEQFF.

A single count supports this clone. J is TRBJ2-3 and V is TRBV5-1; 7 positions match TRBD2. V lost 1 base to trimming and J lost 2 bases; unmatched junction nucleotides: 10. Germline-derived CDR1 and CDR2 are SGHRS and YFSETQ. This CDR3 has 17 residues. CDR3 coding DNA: TGCGCCAGCAGCTTGTCAGCTGGGACTATGTTCACAGATACGCAGTATTTT. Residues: CASSLSAGTMFTDTQYF.

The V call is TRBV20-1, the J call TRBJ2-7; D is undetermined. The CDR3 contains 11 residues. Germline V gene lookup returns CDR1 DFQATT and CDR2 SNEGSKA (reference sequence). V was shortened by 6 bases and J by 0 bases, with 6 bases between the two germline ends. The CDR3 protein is CSAQVSYEQYF. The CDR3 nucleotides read TGCAGTGCCCAGGTCTCCTACGAGCAGTACTTC.

The CDR3 protein is CASSYFGTGGNQPQHF. As DNA, the CDR3 is TGTGCCAGCAGTTACTTCGGGACAGGGGGCAATCAGCCCCAGCATTTT. The rearrangement joins TRBV6-6 to TRBJ1-5; the match to TRBD1 covers 10 bases. V shed 1 base, J shed 2 bases, and the junction held 2 bases outside the gene matches. The CDR3 has 16 amino acids. In germline, CDR1 is MNHNY, CDR2 SVGAGI (reference sequence).

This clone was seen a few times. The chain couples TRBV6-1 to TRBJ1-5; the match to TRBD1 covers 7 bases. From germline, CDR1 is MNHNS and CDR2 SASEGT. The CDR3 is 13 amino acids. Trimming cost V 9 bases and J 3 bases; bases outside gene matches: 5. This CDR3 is CASSQGYNQPQHF. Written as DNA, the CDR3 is TGTGCCAGTTCACAGGGGTACAATCAGCCCCAGCATTTT.

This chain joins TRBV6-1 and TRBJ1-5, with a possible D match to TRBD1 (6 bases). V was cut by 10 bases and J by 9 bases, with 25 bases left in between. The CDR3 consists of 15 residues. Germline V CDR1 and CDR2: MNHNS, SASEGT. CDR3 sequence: CATRTDLLDLSPQHF. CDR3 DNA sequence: TGTGCCACCAGGACAGATCTCCTCGATCTCTCGCCCCAGCATTTT.